The present T cell receptor (beta chain) was sequenced within a study of cytotoxic CD8 clonotypes in ibrutinib-treated CLL. Turning to the study itself: Partial responses totalled approximately 24 and complete responses 2; after median approximately 74 months, approximately 15 remained remitted and approximately 12 progressed. Overall study results and limits: Private clonotypes, not public ones, expanded at ibrutinib response.

Only in-frame clones appear in the TCRdb table, and some are missing; sequencing was by immunoSEQ multiplex PCR. Among tens of thousands of clones, approximately 74% were seen once, and the ten largest hold roughly 25%. As concerns this clone: Its matching antigen is unknown.

Between the trimmed V and J ends, which lost 0 bases and 7 bases, there was a span of 13 bases. The CDR3 has 14 amino acids. Looked up from germline, CDR1 is GTSNPN and CDR2 is SVGIG (reference sequence). This clonotype was obtained from a human donor with chronic lymphocytic leukemia. The chain employs TRBV30 and TRBJ1-5; D might be TRBD1 (6 bases). The material was PBMCs, obtained before ibrutinib treatment. For the CDR3, the DNA is TGTGCCTGGAGTGTAGGAGGGGGTAGCCAGCCCCAGCATTTT. This codes for CAWSVGGGSQPQHF.